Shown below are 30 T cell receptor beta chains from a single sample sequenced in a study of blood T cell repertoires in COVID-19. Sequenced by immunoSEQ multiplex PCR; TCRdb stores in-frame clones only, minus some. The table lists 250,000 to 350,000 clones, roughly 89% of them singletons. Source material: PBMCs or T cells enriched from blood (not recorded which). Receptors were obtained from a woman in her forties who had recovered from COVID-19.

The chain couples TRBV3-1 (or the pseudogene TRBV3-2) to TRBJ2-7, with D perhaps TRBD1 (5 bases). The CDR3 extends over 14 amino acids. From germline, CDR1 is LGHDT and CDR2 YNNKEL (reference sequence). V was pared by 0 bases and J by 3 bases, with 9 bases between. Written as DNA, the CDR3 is TGTGCCAGCAGCCAAGAAGGACAAGGCTACGAGCAGTACTTC. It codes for CASSQEGQGYEQYF.

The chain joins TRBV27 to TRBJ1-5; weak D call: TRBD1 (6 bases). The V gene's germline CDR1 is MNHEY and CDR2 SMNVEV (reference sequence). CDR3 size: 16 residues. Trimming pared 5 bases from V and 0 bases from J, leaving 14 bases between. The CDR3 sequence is CASSIQGLNSNQPQHF. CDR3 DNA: TGTGCCAGCAGTATACAGGGTCTTAATAGCAATCAGCCCCAGCATTTT.

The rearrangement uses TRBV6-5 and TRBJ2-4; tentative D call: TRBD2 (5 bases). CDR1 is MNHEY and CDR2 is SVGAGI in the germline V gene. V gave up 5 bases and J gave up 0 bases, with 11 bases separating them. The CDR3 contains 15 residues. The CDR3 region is CASSPAGIAKNIQYF. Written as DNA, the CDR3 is TGTGCCAGCAGTCCAGCCGGGATAGCCAAAAACATTCAGTACTTC.

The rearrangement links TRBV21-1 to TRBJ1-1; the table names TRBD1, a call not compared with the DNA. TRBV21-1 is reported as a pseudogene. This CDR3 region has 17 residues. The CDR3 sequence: CASSTPGTPPGRPEAFF. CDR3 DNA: TGTGCCAGCAGCACACCCGGGACACCCCCCGGGCGGCCTGAAGCTTTCTTT.

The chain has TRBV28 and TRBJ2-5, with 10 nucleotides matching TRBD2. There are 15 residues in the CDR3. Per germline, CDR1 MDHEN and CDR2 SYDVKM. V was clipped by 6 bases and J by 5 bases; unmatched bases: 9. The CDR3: CASSGGLARLETQYF. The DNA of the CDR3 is TGTGCCAGCAGCGGGGGACTAGCGCGGTTGGAGACCCAGTACTTC.

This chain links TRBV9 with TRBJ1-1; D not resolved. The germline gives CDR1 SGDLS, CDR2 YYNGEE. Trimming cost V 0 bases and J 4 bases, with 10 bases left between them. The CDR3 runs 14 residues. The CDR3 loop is CASSVGEWGTEAFF. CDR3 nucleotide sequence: TGTGCCAGCAGCGTAGGGGAGTGGGGCACTGAAGCTTTCTTT.

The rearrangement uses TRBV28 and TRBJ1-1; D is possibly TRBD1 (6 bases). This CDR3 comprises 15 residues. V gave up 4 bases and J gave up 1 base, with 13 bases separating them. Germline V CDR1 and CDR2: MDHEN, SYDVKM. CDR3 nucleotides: TGTGCCAGCAGTTATGCGGGGGGGGCGAACACTGAAGCTTTCTTT. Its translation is CASSYAGGANTEAFF.

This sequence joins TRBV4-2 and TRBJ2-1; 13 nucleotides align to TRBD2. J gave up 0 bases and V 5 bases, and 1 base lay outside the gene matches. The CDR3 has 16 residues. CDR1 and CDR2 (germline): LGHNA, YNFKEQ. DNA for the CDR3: TGTGCCAGCAGCGGACTAGCGGGAGCCTCCTACAATGAGCAGTTCTTC. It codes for CASSGLAGASYNEQFF.

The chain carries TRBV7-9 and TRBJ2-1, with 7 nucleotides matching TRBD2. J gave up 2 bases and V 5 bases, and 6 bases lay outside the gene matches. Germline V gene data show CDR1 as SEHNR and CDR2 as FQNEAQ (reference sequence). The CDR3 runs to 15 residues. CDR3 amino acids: CASSLSGLPYNEQFF. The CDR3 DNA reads TGTGCCAGCAGCCTTAGCGGGCTCCCCTACAATGAGCAGTTCTTC.

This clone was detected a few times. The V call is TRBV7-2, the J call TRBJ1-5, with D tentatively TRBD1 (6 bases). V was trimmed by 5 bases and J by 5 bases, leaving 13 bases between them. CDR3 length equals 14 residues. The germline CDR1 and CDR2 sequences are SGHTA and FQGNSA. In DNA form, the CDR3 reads TGTGCCAGCAGCCAGTACAGGGAGCATCAGCCCCAGCATTTT. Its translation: CASSQYREHQPQHF.

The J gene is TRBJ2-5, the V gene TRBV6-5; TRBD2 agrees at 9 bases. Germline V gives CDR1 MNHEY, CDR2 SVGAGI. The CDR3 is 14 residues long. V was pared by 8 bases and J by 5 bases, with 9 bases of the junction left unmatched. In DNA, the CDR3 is TGTGCCAGCGGGGCTAGCGGGATATATGAGACCCAGTACTTC. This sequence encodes CASGASGIYETQYF.

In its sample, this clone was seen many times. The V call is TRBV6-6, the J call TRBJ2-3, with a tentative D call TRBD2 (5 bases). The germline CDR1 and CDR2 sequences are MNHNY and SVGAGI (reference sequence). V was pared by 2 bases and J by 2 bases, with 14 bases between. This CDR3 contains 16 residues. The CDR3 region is CASSYPRTGITDTQYF. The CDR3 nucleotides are TGTGCCAGCAGTTACCCCCGGACTGGAATCACAGATACGCAGTATTTT.

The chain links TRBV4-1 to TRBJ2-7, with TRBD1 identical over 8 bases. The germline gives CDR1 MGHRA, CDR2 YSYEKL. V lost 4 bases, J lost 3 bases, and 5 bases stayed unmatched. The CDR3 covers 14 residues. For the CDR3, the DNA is TGCGCCAGCAGCCGTGGACAGGGCGACTACGAGCAGTACTTC. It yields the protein CASSRGQGDYEQYF.

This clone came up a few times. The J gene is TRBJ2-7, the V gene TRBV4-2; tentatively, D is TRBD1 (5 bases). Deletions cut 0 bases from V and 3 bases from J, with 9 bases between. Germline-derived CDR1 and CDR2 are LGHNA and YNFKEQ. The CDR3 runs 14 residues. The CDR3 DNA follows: TGTGCCAGCAGCCAAGATCTAGGGGACTACGAGCAGTACTTC. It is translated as CASSQDLGDYEQYF.

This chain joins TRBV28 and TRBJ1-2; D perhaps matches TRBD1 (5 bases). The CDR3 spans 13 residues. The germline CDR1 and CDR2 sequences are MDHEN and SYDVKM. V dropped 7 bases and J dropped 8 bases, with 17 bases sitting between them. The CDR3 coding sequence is TGTGCCAGCAACACAAATTGGGGGGACGGCTACACCTTC. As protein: CASNTNWGDGYTF.

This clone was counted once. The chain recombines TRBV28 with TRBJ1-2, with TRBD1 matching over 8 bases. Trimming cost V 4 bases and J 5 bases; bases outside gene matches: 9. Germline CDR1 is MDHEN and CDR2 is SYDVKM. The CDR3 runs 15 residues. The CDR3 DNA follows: TGTGCCAGCAGTTCTTTACAGGGGGTGATTTATGGCTACACCTTC. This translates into CASSSLQGVIYGYTF.

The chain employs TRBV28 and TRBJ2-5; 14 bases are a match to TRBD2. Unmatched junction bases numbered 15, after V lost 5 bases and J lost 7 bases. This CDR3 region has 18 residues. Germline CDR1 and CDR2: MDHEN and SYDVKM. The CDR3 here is CASSPGGLAGDTTGTQYF. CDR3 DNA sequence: TGTGCCAGCAGTCCCGGGGGACTAGCGGGAGACACAACTGGGACCCAGTACTTC.

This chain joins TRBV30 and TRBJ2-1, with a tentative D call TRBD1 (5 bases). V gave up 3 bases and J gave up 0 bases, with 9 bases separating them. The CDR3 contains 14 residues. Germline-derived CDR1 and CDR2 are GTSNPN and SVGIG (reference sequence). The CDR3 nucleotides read TGTGCCTGGAGACTCAGGGTCTCCTACAATGAGCAGTTCTTC. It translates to CAWRLRVSYNEQFF. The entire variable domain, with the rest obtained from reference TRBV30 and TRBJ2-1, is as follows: SQTIHQWPATLVQPVGSPLSLECTVEGTSNPNLYWYRQAAGRGLQLLFYSVGIGQISSEVPQNLSASRPQDRQFILSSKKLLLSDSGFYLCAWRLRVSYNEQFFGPGTRLTVL.

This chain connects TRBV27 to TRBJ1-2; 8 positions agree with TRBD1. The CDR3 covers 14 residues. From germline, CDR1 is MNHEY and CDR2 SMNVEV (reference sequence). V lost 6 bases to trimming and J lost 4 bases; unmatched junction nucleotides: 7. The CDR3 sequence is CASSPGQGLYGYTF. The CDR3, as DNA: TGTGCCAGCAGCCCAGGACAGGGCCTCTATGGCTACACCTTC.

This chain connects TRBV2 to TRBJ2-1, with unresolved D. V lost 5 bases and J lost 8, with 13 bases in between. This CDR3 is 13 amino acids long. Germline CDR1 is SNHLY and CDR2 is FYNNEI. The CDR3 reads CASSWSPSDEQFF. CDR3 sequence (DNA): TGTGCCAGCAGTTGGAGCCCCTCTGATGAGCAGTTCTTC. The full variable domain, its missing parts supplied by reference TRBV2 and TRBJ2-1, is EPEVTQTPSHQVTQMGQEVILRCVPISNHLYFYWYRQILGQKVEFLVSFYNNEISEKSEIFDDQFSVERPDGSNFTLKIRSTKLEDSAMYFCASSWSPSDEQFFGPGTRLTVL.

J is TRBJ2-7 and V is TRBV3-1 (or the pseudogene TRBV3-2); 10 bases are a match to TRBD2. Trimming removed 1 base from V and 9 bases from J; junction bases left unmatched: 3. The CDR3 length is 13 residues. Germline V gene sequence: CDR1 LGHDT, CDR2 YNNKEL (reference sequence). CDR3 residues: CASSQGTSGGQYF. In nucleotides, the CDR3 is TGTGCCAGCAGCCAAGGGACTAGCGGAGGGCAGTACTTC.

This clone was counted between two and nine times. The CDR3, as DNA: TGTGCCAGCAGCCTCGGACAGGGCGTCTATGGCTACACCTTC. It encodes CASSLGQGVYGYTF. The chain is built from TRBV7-8 and TRBJ1-2, with 8 bases fitting TRBD1. V dropped 5 bases and J dropped 4; count of bases not matched to a gene: 6. In germline, CDR1 is SGHVS, CDR2 FQNEAQ. The CDR3 length is 14 residues.

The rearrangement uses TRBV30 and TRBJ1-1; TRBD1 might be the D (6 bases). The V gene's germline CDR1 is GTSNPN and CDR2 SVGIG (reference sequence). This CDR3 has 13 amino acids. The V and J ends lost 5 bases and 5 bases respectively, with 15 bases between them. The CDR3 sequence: CAWGYRVGTEAFF. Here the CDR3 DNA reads TGTGCCTGGGGGTACAGGGTTGGGACTGAAGCTTTCTTT. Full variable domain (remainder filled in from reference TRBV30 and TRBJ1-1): SQTIHQWPATLVQPVGSPLSLECTVEGTSNPNLYWYRQAAGRGLQLLFYSVGIGQISSEVPQNLSASRPQDRQFILSSKKLLLSDSGFYLCAWGYRVGTEAFFGQGTRLTVV.

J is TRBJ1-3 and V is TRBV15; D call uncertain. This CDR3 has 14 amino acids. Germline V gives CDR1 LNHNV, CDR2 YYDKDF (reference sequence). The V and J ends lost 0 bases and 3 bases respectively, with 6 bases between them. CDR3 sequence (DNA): TGTGCCACCAGCAGAGATCCGAGTGGAAACACCATATATTTT. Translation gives CATSRDPSGNTIYF.

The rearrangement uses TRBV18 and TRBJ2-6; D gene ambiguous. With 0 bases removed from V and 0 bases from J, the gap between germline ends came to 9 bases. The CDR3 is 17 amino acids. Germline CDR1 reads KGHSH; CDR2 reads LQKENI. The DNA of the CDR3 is TGTGCCAGCTCACCACCCCCAGGAAGCTCTGGGGCCAACGTCCTGACTTTC. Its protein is CASSPPPGSSGANVLTF.

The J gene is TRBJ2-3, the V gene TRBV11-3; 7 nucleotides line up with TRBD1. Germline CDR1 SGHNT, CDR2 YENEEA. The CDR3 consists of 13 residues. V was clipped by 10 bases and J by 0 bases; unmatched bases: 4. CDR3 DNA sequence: TGTGCCACATACAGGGGTAGCACAGATACGCAGTATTTT. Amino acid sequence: CATYRGSTDTQYF.

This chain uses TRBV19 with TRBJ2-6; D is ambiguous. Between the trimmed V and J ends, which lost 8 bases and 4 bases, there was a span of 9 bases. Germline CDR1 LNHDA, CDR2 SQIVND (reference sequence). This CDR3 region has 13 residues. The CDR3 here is CASRVSGANVLTF. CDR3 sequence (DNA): TGTGCCAGTCGGGTATCCGGGGCCAACGTCCTGACTTTC.

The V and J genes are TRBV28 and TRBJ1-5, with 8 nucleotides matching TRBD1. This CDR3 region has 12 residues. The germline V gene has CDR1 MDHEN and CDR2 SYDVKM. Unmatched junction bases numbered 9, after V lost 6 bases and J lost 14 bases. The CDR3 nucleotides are TGTGCCAGCAGCCTAGGTAGACAGGGGAAGCATTTT. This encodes CASSLGRQGKHF.

The CDR3: CASSSQGNQETQYF. CDR3 bases: TGTGCCAGTAGTTCACAGGGGAACCAAGAGACCCAGTACTTC. The rearrangement links TRBV19 to TRBJ2-5; TRBD1 matches 7 bases. The CDR3 covers 14 residues. After removal of 5 bases from V and 0 bases from J, the junction contained 3 bases not matched to a gene. Germline V gives CDR1 LNHDA, CDR2 SQIVND (reference sequence).

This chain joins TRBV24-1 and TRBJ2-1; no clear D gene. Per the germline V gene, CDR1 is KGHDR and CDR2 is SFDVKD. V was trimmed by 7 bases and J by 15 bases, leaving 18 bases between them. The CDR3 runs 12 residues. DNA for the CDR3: TGTGCCACCAGCGGGTCTAAGTACAATTGGTTCTTC. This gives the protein CATSGSKYNWFF.